The 19 T cell receptor beta chains below come from one sample, sequenced in a study of human T cells and chemical hapten exposure. Noted time point: patch test 1, 2 weeks after DPC sensitization. Treatment here: therapeutic diphenylcyclopropenone sensitization with weekly scalp DPC. TCRdb used MiXCR to reprocess the RACE reads, holding one entry per CDR3 protein. The sample shows more than 100,000 distinct CDR3 sequences, roughly an eighth of them seen only once. This specimen was whole blood, taken in connection with sensitization to the hapten diphenylcyclopropenone (DPC). The receptors were gathered from a man younger than 35 with alopecia areata. Some clones in this sample may be carry-over from other donors' samples.

V gene TRBV6-6 combines with J gene TRBJ2-3, with 11 bases identical to TRBD1. Trimming cost V 0 bases and J 4 bases; bases outside gene matches: 9. Germline V CDR1 and CDR2: MNHNY, SVGAGI (reference sequence). The CDR3 is 18 residues long. CDR3 in DNA: TGTGCCAGCAGTTACTCGTTCGGGGGACAGGGGGGCCCAGATACGCAGTATTTT. This translates into CASSYSFGGQGGPDTQYF.

The V call is TRBV3-1, the J call TRBJ1-2; a possible D gene is TRBD1 (6 bases). The CDR3 has 16 residues. Germline CDR1 reads LGHDT; CDR2 reads YNNKEL (reference sequence). With 4 bases removed from V and 4 bases from J, the gap between germline ends came to 19 bases. The CDR3 nucleotides are TGTGCCAGCAGCCGACAGGACACCCGGCCTTTCTATGGCTACACCTTC. As protein: CASSRQDTRPFYGYTF.

The J gene is TRBJ2-1, the V gene TRBV7-8; D gene ambiguous. In germline, CDR1 is SGHVS, CDR2 FQNEAQ. V lost 1 base to trimming and J lost 8 bases, with 12 bases between them. The CDR3 length is 14 residues. As DNA, the CDR3 is TGTGCCAGCAGCTTAGATGGTACCCTCGATGAGCAGTTCTTC. It specifies CASSLDGTLDEQFF.

This clonotype occurred many times. The chain is built from TRBV19 and TRBJ1-2; D remains unclear. Germline assignment: CDR1 LNHDA and CDR2 SQIVND (reference sequence). The V end lost 5 bases, the J end lost 4 bases, and 11 bases lay between the germline ends. The CDR3 spans 13 residues. The CDR3, as DNA: TGTGCCAGTAGTCCGGTCGGAGTCTATGGCTACACCTTC. This codes for CASSPVGVYGYTF.

The V and J genes are TRBV29-1 and TRBJ2-5; either TRBD1 or TRBD2 may supply D (6 bases each). The V end lost 8 bases, the J end lost 5 bases, and 15 bases lay between the germline ends. In germline, CDR1 is SQVTM, CDR2 ANQGSEA. The length of the CDR3 is 12 residues. DNA of the CDR3: TGCAGCCCTCGGGGGCCTGAGGAGACCCAGTACTTC. It is translated as CSPRGPEETQYF.

This clonotype was seen ten or more times. Written as DNA, the CDR3 is TGTGCCAGCAGTAACAGCGAAGCTTTCTTT. It is translated as CASSNSEAFF. The V gene is TRBV6-1, the J gene TRBJ1-1; D gene uncertain. In germline, CDR1 is MNHNS, CDR2 SASEGT. The CDR3 length is 10 residues. Trimming took 5 bases from V and 8 from J, leaving 6 bases between them.

This clonotype was seen only a few times. This chain connects TRBV28 to TRBJ2-3; D gene unclear. The germline V gene has CDR1 MDHEN and CDR2 SYDVKM. Trimming pared 4 bases from V and 1 base from J, leaving 12 bases between. This CDR3 is 15 amino acids long. The CDR3 reads CASSSVTYRTDTQYF. DNA for the CDR3: TGTGCCAGCAGTTCCGTCACGTACCGCACAGATACGCAGTATTTT. Based on the CDR3 plus reference TRBV28 and TRBJ2-3, the full variable domain is DVKVTQSSRYLVKRTGEKVFLECVQDMDHENMFWYRQDPGLGLRLIYFSYDVKMKEKGDIPEGYSVSREKKERFSLILESASTNQTSMYLCASSSVTYRTDTQYFGPGTRLTVL.

This clonotype was observed a handful of times. The chain combines TRBV9 with TRBJ2-3; no clear D. CDR1 and CDR2 (germline): SGDLS, YYNGEE. This CDR3 comprises 13 residues. V lost 0 bases and J 5 bases, leaving 7 bases between the germline ends. CDR3 bases: TGTGCCAGCAGCGTAGAATCTATAGATACGCAGTATTTT. It encodes CASSVESIDTQYF.

This clonotype was detected only a few times. The rearrangement links TRBV29-1 to TRBJ2-3, with 7 bases identical to TRBD1. The CDR3 covers 13 residues. Germline V CDR1 and CDR2: SQVTM, ANQGSEA. The J segment lost 0 bases and the V segment lost 8 bases, leaving 5 bases of the junction unmatched. This CDR3 reads CSQGQPSTDTQYF. CDR3 sequence (DNA): TGCAGCCAGGGACAGCCTAGCACAGATACGCAGTATTTT.

V usage is TRBV5-1 and J usage is TRBJ2-1, with 13 positions matching TRBD2. This CDR3 is built from 15 residues. Germline CDR1 reads SGHRS; CDR2 reads YFSETQ. The ends lost 3 bases at V and 8 bases at J; junction bases unmatched: 5. The CDR3 DNA reads as TGCGCCAGCAGCTCGGCCGGGACTAGCGGGGATGAGCAGTTCTTC. Its translation: CASSSAGTSGDEQFF.

This clonotype was recorded once. Its ends do not fully match the called genes, so a read error is possible. The rearrangement joins TRBV11-2 to TRBJ1-1, with D maybe TRBD1 (5 bases). Germline CDR1 reads SGHAT; CDR2 reads FQNNGV. The CDR3 is 11 residues long. The CDR3 is CASSLVGGDVF. The CDR3 DNA follows: TGTGCCAGCAGCTTAGTTGGGGGGGATGTCTTT.

This clonotype was seen repeatedly, ten times or more. CDR3 in amino acids: CSAYTGTGNTEAFF. CDR3 nucleotide sequence: TGCAGTGCTTACACCGGGACAGGGAACACTGAAGCTTTCTTT. The gene calls are TRBV20-1 and TRBJ1-1; 8 bases are a match to TRBD1. Germline trimming cut 5 bases from V and 1 base from J; bases unmatched to any gene: 6. The CDR3 contains 14 residues. Germline values: CDR1 DFQATT, CDR2 SNEGSKA (reference sequence).

The rearrangement uses TRBV6-2 or TRBV6-3 and TRBJ1-2; D unclear. CDR1 MNHEY and CDR2 SVGEGT come from the germline V gene. The CDR3 extends over 12 amino acids. The V end was cut by 2 bases, the J end by 6 bases, with 7 bases between. CDR3 sequence reads: CASSYGLDGYTF. The CDR3 DNA sequence: TGTGCCAGCAGTTACGGGCTGGATGGCTACACCTTC.

This clonotype turned up a few times. The chain couples TRBV13 to TRBJ2-5; D is unresolved. CDR1 is PRHDT and CDR2 is FYEKMQ in the germline V gene (reference sequence). Deletions cut 5 bases from V and 3 bases from J, with 16 bases between. The CDR3 runs to 15 residues. CDR3 amino acids: CASSHEWAGKETQYF. Written as DNA, the CDR3 is TGTGCCAGCAGCCATGAGTGGGCAGGAAAAGAGACCCAGTACTTC.

This clonotype was detected a few times. V is TRBV28 and J is TRBJ1-1, with a tentative D call TRBD1 (5 bases). CDR3 length equals 12 residues. Germline-derived CDR1 and CDR2 are MDHEN and SYDVKM. Trimming shortened V by 6 bases and J by 11 bases, and 16 bases separated the two germline ends. CDR3 sequence: CASSVEWGSAFF. The CDR3 coding sequence is TGTGCCAGCAGCGTCGAGTGGGGGTCTGCTTTCTTT.

This clonotype was observed many times. V gene TRBV7-8 combines with J gene TRBJ1-1, with 7 bases lining up with TRBD1. The V and J ends lost 2 bases and 1 base, in that order; junction bases with no gene match: 4. CDR3 length: 15 amino acids. Germline lookup yields CDR1 SGHVS and CDR2 FQNEAQ. CDR3 DNA sequence: TGTGCCAGCAGCTTACCGGGACAGTCGAACACTGAAGCTTTCTTT. It is translated as CASSLPGQSNTEAFF.

This clonotype was counted a few times. The V call is TRBV24-1, the J call TRBJ2-3; D is unclear. CDR1 KGHDR and CDR2 SFDVKD come from the germline V gene. Trimming shortened V by 3 bases and J by 10 bases, and 13 bases separated the two germline ends. The CDR3 is made up of 13 amino acids. This CDR3 is CATSDPEAQSQYF. CDR3 nucleotide sequence: TGTGCCACCAGTGATCCCGAGGCCCAGTCGCAGTATTTT.

This clonotype was seen many times. The chain has TRBV7-2 and TRBJ1-4, with TRBD1 matching over 8 bases. The V segment lost 5 bases and the J segment 7 bases; nucleotides outside the gene matches: 9. This CDR3 spans 15 amino acids. The germline gives CDR1 SGHTA, CDR2 FQGNSA. CDR3 residues: CASSNPGQAGEKLFF. The CDR3 nucleotides read TGTGCCAGCAGCAACCCGGGACAGGCGGGTGAAAAACTGTTTTTT. Together with reference TRBV7-2 and TRBJ1-4, the CDR3 gives the full variable domain: GAGVSQSPSNKVTEKGKDVELRCDPISGHTALYWYRQSLGQGLEFLIYFQGNSAPDKSGLPSDRFSAERTGGSVSTLTIQRTQQEDSAVYLCASSNPGQAGEKLFFGSGTQLSVL.

This clonotype was recorded at least ten times. The rearrangement uses TRBV19 and TRBJ1-1; tentatively, D is TRBD1 (5 bases). This CDR3 has 15 amino acids. Germline V gene lookup returns CDR1 LNHDA and CDR2 SQIVND (reference sequence). Between the trimmed V and J ends, which lost 5 bases and 0 bases, there was a span of 13 bases. Written as DNA, the CDR3 is TGTGCCAGTAGTCTCCGGGGCCTAATGAACACTGAAGCTTTCTTT. Amino acids: CASSLRGLMNTEAFF. The full variable domain, its missing parts supplied by reference TRBV19 and TRBJ1-1, is DGGITQSPKYLFRKEGQNVTLSCEQNLNHDAMYWYRQDPGQGLRLIYYSQIVNDFQKGDIAEGYSVSREKKESFPLTVTSAQKNPTAFYLCASSLRGLMNTEAFFGQGTRLTVV.